The rows below give T cell receptor beta chains drawn from one sample of a study of Tregs in tolerant kidney transplant recipients. Generated by immunoSEQ multiplex PCR, the TCRdb table keeps only in-frame clones and is missing some. The sample lists hundreds of thousands of clones, about 80% occurring once. Sequenced: CD4+ T cells from blood. Receptors originate from a human donor in good health. CDR3s include the opening cysteine and the closing phenylalanine or tryptophan. A D gene is named only where the DNA matches it firmly. Clone size is shown for a subset of rows, as once, few, many or a class of expanded clone.

d_call: TRBD1; v_call: TRBV5-5; clone_size: once; j_call: TRBJ2-7; cdr3_nt: TGTGCCAGCAGCTTGTCCCCCGGGACAGGAGGATACGAGCAGTACTTC; cdr3_aa: CASSLSPGTGGYEQYF
d_call: -; v_call: TRBV7-2; clone_size: -; j_call: TRBJ2-3; cdr3_nt: TGTGCCAGCAGGACTACGGGGGGCACAGATACGCAGTATTTT; cdr3_aa: CASRTTGGTDTQYF
d_call: -; v_call: TRBV5-8; clone_size: -; j_call: TRBJ1-1; cdr3_nt: TGTGCCAGCAGCTTTGGGTGGGGGGACACTGAAGCTTTCTTT; cdr3_aa: CASSFGWGDTEAFF
d_call: -; v_call: TRBV18; clone_size: -; j_call: TRBJ1-1; cdr3_nt: TGTGCCAGCTCACCTGACTCCTTGAACACTGAAGCTTTCTTT; cdr3_aa: CASSPDSLNTEAFF
d_call: -; v_call: TRBV7-6; clone_size: -; j_call: TRBJ1-5; cdr3_nt: TGTGCCAGCAGCCTGGGAGGCGCCAATCAGCCCCAGCATTTT; cdr3_aa: CASSLGGANQPQHF
d_call: -; v_call: TRBV2; clone_size: -; j_call: TRBJ1-4; cdr3_nt: TGTGCCAGCAGTGGGCCCGCAACTAATGAAAAACTGTTTTTT; cdr3_aa: CASSGPATNEKLFF
d_call: -; v_call: TRBV7-9; clone_size: -; j_call: TRBJ2-1; cdr3_nt: TGTGCCAGCAGCTTGGAATCCGGCGGTGAGCAGTTCTTC; cdr3_aa: CASSLESGGEQFF
d_call: -; v_call: TRBV9; clone_size: -; j_call: TRBJ2-1; cdr3_nt: TGTGCCAGCAGCGCCGAACTTGCTGCCAATGAGCAGTTCTTC; cdr3_aa: CASSAELAANEQFF
d_call: -; v_call: TRBV6-1; clone_size: -; j_call: TRBJ2-1; cdr3_nt: TGTGCCAGCAGTGAATTTGGTGGGGCCAGCAATGAGCAGTTCTTC; cdr3_aa: CASSEFGGASNEQFF
d_call: -; v_call: TRBV5-8; clone_size: -; j_call: TRBJ2-4; cdr3_nt: TGTGCCAGCAGCTCCCCTAGGACCGAGCAGCCCAAAAACATTCAGTACTTC; cdr3_aa: CASSSPRTEQPKNIQYF
d_call: TRBD1; v_call: TRBV6-6; clone_size: once; j_call: TRBJ2-7; cdr3_nt: TGTGCCAACAGTTCCGTGGGACAGGGGCCCTACGAGCAGTACTTC; cdr3_aa: CANSSVGQGPYEQYF
d_call: TRBD1; v_call: TRBV19; clone_size: -; j_call: TRBJ1-2; cdr3_nt: TGTGCCAGTAGTGGACAGGGCAGTGGCTACACCTTC; cdr3_aa: CASSGQGSGYTF
d_call: -; v_call: TRBV6-1; clone_size: -; j_call: TRBJ2-7; cdr3_nt: TGTGCCAGCAGTGAGGACAGCCGGCTCGAGCAGTACTTC; cdr3_aa: CASSEDSRLEQYF
d_call: TRBD1; v_call: TRBV7-2; clone_size: -; j_call: TRBJ1-2; cdr3_nt: TGTGCCAGCAGCCCGGGCCCTGATAGAGGGGGCAGTGGCTACACCTTC; cdr3_aa: CASSPGPDRGGSGYTF
d_call: -; v_call: TRBV9; clone_size: -; j_call: TRBJ2-7; cdr3_nt: TGTGCCAGCAGCGAGACCGGCGCGGGCTACGAGCAGTACTTC; cdr3_aa: CASSETGAGYEQYF
d_call: TRBD1; v_call: TRBV6-5; clone_size: -; j_call: TRBJ1-1; cdr3_nt: TGTGCCAGCAGAGGACAGGGCCAAGCTTTCTTT; cdr3_aa: CASRGQGQAFF
d_call: TRBD2; v_call: TRBV18; clone_size: -; j_call: TRBJ2-5; cdr3_nt: TGTGCCAGCTCTCGACTAGCGGGGGATCAAGAGACCCAGTACTTC; cdr3_aa: CASSRLAGDQETQYF
d_call: TRBD1; v_call: TRBV9; clone_size: -; j_call: TRBJ2-1; cdr3_nt: TGTGCCAGCAGCGAGCAAGGGGGCATGTACAATGAGCAGTTCTTC; cdr3_aa: CASSEQGGMYNEQFF
d_call: TRBD1; v_call: TRBV5-6; clone_size: once; j_call: TRBJ2-7; cdr3_nt: TGTGCCAGCAGCCCACGTATCCGGGACAGAAAAACCTACGAGCAGTACTTC; cdr3_aa: CASSPRIRDRKTYEQYF
d_call: -; v_call: TRBV18; clone_size: -; j_call: TRBJ2-3; cdr3_nt: TGTGCCAGCTCACCGTCCGGGGGGAGACAGGGCACAGATACGCAGTATTTT; cdr3_aa: CASSPSGGRQGTDTQYF
d_call: -; v_call: TRBV5-1; clone_size: -; j_call: TRBJ2-5; cdr3_nt: TGCGCCAGCAGCCTTCGGACAGGCTGGGAGGAAGAGACCCAGTACTTC; cdr3_aa: CASSLRTGWEEETQYF
d_call: -; v_call: TRBV18; clone_size: once; j_call: TRBJ1-1; cdr3_nt: TGTGCCAGCTCACCCTTTTGGGCAGGTTCGAACACTGAAGCTTTCTTT; cdr3_aa: CASSPFWAGSNTEAFF
d_call: TRBD1; v_call: TRBV2; clone_size: once; j_call: TRBJ2-7; cdr3_nt: TGTGCCAGCAGTGTACTGAGACAGGGATCGTTTTACGAGCAGTACTTC; cdr3_aa: CASSVLRQGSFYEQYF
d_call: -; v_call: TRBV5-8; clone_size: -; j_call: TRBJ1-1; cdr3_nt: TGTGCCAGCAGCTTGGGGGGTATTAGGGACACTGAAGCTTTCTTT; cdr3_aa: CASSLGGIRDTEAFF
d_call: -; v_call: TRBV4-1; clone_size: -; j_call: TRBJ2-1; cdr3_nt: TGCGCCAGCAGCCAAGTCGTCCGGCAGAGCTCCTACAATGAGCAGTTCTTC; cdr3_aa: CASSQVVRQSSYNEQFF
d_call: TRBD2; v_call: TRBV5-4; clone_size: -; j_call: TRBJ2-7; cdr3_nt: TGTGCCAGCAGCCGGGAGCGGGGGACAACCTACGAGCAGTACTTC; cdr3_aa: CASSRERGTTYEQYF
d_call: -; v_call: TRBV19; clone_size: -; j_call: TRBJ2-5; cdr3_nt: TGTGCCAGTAGTATACCACGTCGGGGACGAGGAGAGACCCAGTACTTC; cdr3_aa: CASSIPRRGRGETQYF
d_call: -; v_call: TRBV4-2; clone_size: -; j_call: TRBJ2-1; cdr3_nt: TGTGCCAGCAGCCAAGAAAGTCAGCCCACTAGCTCCTACAATGAGCAGTTCTTC; cdr3_aa: CASSQESQPTSSYNEQFF
d_call: TRBD1; v_call: TRBV10-2; clone_size: few; j_call: TRBJ1-2; cdr3_nt: TGCGCCAGCAGTGGCTTGGGACAGGGGCCATATGGCTACACCTTC; cdr3_aa: CASSGLGQGPYGYTF
d_call: TRBD1; v_call: TRBV18; clone_size: -; j_call: TRBJ1-5; cdr3_nt: TGTGCCAGCTCAGCTGGACAGGGGGCCCAGCCCCAGCATTTT; cdr3_aa: CASSAGQGAQPQHF
d_call: -; v_call: TRBV7-8; clone_size: -; j_call: TRBJ1-4; cdr3_nt: TGTGCCAGCAGCTTAGAACGGGGAAAAGGAGGGGAAAAACTGTTTTTT; cdr3_aa: CASSLERGKGGEKLFF
d_call: TRBD2; v_call: TRBV5-1; clone_size: -; j_call: TRBJ2-1; cdr3_nt: TGCGCCAGCAGCTGGATGGGTGCTAGCGGGGGGATCCTTGGGGATGAGCAGTTCTTC; cdr3_aa: CASSWMGASGGILGDEQFF
d_call: -; v_call: TRBV30; clone_size: few; j_call: TRBJ1-5; cdr3_nt: TGTGCCTGGAGTGTACGAGGCAATCAGCCCCAGCATTTT; cdr3_aa: CAWSVRGNQPQHF
d_call: -; v_call: TRBV5-1; clone_size: -; j_call: TRBJ2-7; cdr3_nt: TGCGCCAGCAGCTTACCAGGGGACGAGCAGTACTTC; cdr3_aa: CASSLPGDEQYF
d_call: TRBD1; v_call: TRBV30; clone_size: -; j_call: TRBJ1-5; cdr3_nt: TGTGCCTGCCAAGGACAGGTCAATCAGCCCCAGCATTTT; cdr3_aa: CACQGQVNQPQHF
d_call: TRBD1; v_call: TRBV6-5; clone_size: -; j_call: TRBJ2-1; cdr3_nt: TGTGCCAGCAGTGCCGGGACAGGACTCTACAATGAGCAGTTCTTC; cdr3_aa: CASSAGTGLYNEQFF
d_call: TRBD2; v_call: TRBV6-1; clone_size: -; j_call: TRBJ2-7; cdr3_nt: TGTGCCAGCACCCCAGCGGGAGCAGGGTCCTACGAGCAGTACTTC; cdr3_aa: CASTPAGAGSYEQYF
d_call: -; v_call: TRBV18; clone_size: -; j_call: TRBJ1-4; cdr3_nt: TGTGCCAGCTCACTAGATCGACAGACTAATGAAAAACTGTTTTTT; cdr3_aa: CASSLDRQTNEKLFF
d_call: TRBD1; v_call: TRBV18; clone_size: once; j_call: TRBJ1-2; cdr3_nt: TGTGCCAGCTCACCGAGTCGACAGGGGTTCAACTATGGCTACACCTTC; cdr3_aa: CASSPSRQGFNYGYTF
d_call: TRBD1; v_call: TRBV15; clone_size: once; j_call: TRBJ2-1; cdr3_nt: TGTGCCACCAGCAGTTACCGGTGGGGGACAGGGGGCCTGAATGAGCAGTTCTTC; cdr3_aa: CATSSYRWGTGGLNEQFF
d_call: -; v_call: TRBV5-1; clone_size: -; j_call: TRBJ2-5; cdr3_nt: TGCGCCAGCAGCTTGGGGGGCGGCACGGAAGAGACCCAGTACTTC; cdr3_aa: CASSLGGGTEETQYF
d_call: -; v_call: TRBV5-6; clone_size: few; j_call: TRBJ2-5; cdr3_nt: TGTGCCAGCAGCTTTGGACTTGAAGAGACCCAGTACTTC; cdr3_aa: CASSFGLEETQYF
d_call: TRBD1; v_call: TRBV5-1; clone_size: -; j_call: TRBJ2-7; cdr3_nt: TGCGCCAGCAGCCCTGGGACAGACTCCTACGAGCAGTACTTC; cdr3_aa: CASSPGTDSYEQYF
d_call: TRBD1; v_call: TRBV6-1; clone_size: -; j_call: TRBJ1-6; cdr3_nt: TGTGCCAGCAGTTTGACAGGGACGACTTCACCCCTCCACTTT; cdr3_aa: CASSLTGTTSPLHF
d_call: -; v_call: TRBV30; clone_size: -; j_call: TRBJ2-7; cdr3_nt: TGTGCCTGGAGTGTACCGGCAGGGGTTATTTACGAGCAGTACTTC; cdr3_aa: CAWSVPAGVIYEQYF
d_call: -; v_call: TRBV6-6; clone_size: once; j_call: TRBJ2-3; cdr3_nt: TGTGCCAGCAGTTACTGGCAATCCACAGATACGCAGTATTTT; cdr3_aa: CASSYWQSTDTQYF
d_call: -; v_call: TRBV19; clone_size: -; j_call: TRBJ1-1; cdr3_nt: TGTGCCAGCAAGCATCCGGACCGTTCGAACACTGAAGCTTTCTTT; cdr3_aa: CASKHPDRSNTEAFF